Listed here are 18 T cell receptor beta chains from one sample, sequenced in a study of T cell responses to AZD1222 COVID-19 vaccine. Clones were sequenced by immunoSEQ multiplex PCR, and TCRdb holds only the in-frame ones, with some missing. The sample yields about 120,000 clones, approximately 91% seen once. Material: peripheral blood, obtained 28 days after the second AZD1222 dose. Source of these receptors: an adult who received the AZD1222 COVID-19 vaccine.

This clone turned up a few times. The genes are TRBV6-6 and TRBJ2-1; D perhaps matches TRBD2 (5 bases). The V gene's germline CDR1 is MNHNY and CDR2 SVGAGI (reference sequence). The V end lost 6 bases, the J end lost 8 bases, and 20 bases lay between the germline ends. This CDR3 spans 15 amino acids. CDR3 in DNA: TGTGCCAGCAGATCTCCTTTCAGGAGGCTCGATGAGCAGTTCTTC. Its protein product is CASRSPFRRLDEQFF.

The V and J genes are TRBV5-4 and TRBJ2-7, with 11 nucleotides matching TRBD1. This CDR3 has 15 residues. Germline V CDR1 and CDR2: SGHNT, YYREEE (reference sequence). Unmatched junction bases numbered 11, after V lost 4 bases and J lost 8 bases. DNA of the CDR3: TGTGCCAGCAGCCCGGCCGGGACAGGGGGGAACAAGCAGTACTTC. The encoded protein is CASSPAGTGGNKQYF. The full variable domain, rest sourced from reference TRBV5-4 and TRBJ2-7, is ETGVTQSPTHLIKTRGQQVTLRCSSQSGHNTVSWYQQALGQGPQFIFQYYREEENGRGNFPPRFSGLQFPNYSSELNVNALELDDSALYLCASSPAGTGGNKQYFGPGTRLTVT.

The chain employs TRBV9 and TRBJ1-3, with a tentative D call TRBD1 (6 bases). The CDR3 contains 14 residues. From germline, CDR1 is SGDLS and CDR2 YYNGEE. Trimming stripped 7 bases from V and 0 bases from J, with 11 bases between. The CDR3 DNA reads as TGTGCCAGCGCCCTAGGGGGCTCTGGAAACACCATATATTTT. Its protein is CASALGGSGNTIYF.

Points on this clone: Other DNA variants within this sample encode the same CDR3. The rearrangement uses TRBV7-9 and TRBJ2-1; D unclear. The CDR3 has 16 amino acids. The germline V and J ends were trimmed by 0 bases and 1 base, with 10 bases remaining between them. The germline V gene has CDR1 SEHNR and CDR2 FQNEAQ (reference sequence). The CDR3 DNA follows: TGTGCCAGCAGCTTAGCGCTGGCTGGTTCCTACAATGAGCAGTTCTTC. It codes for CASSLALAGSYNEQFF.

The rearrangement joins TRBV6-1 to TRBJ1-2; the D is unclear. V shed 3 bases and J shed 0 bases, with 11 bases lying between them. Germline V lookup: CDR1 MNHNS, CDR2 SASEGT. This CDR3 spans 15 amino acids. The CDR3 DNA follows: TGTGCCAGCAGTGATTATTTCGGACCTAACTATGGCTACACCTTC. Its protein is CASSDYFGPNYGYTF.

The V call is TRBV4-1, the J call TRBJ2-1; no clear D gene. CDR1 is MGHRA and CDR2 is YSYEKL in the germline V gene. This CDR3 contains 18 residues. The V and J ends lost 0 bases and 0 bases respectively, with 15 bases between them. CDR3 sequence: CASSQDPSFSDSYNEQFF. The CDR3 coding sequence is TGCGCCAGCAGCCAAGATCCCTCCTTCTCCGACTCCTACAATGAGCAGTTCTTC.

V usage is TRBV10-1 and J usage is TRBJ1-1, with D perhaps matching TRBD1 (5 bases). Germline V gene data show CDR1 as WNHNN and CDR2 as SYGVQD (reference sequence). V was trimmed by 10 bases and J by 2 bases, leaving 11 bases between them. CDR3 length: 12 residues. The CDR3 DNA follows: TGCGCCACCGGGGGGGTTAACACTGAAGCTTTCTTT. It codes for CATGGVNTEAFF.

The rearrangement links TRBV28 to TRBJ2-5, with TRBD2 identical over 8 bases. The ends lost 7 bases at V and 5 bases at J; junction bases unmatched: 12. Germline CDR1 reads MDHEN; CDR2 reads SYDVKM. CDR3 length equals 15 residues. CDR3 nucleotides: TGTGCCAGCACCGGGAGGGCCGGGGAGGGCGAGACCCAGTACTTC. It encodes CASTGRAGEGETQYF.

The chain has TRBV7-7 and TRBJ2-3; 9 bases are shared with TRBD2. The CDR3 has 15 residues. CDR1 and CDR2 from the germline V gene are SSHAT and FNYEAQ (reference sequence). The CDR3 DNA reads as TGTGCTAGCTCTAGCGGGGCCGTGGGGGCAGATACGCAGTATTTT. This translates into CASSSGAVGADTQYF. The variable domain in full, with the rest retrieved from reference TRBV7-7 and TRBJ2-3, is GAGVSQSPRYKVTKRGQDVTLRCDPISSHATLYWYQQALGQGPEFLTYFNYEAQPDKSGLPSDRFSAERPEGSISTLTIQRTEQRDSAMYRCASSSGAVGADTQYFGPGTRLTVL.

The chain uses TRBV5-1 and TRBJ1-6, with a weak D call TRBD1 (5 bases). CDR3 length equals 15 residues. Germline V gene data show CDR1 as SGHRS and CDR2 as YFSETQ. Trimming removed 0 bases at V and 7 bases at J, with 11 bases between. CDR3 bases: TGCGCCAGCAGCTTGGTACAGGAACCCAATTCACCCCTCCACTTT. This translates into CASSLVQEPNSPLHF.

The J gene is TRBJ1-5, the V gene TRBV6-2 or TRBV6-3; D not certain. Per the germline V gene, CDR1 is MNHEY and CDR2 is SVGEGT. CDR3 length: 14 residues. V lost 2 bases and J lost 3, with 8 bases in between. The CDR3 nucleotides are TGTGCCAGCAGTTACCCACACAACAATCAGCCCCAGCATTTT. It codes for CASSYPHNNQPQHF.

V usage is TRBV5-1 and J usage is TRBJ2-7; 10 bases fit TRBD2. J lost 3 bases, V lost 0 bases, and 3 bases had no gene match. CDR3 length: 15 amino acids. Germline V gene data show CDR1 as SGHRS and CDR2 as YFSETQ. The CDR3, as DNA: TGCGCCAGCAGCTTGGATACTAGCGGGATCTACGAGCAGTACTTC. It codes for CASSLDTSGIYEQYF.

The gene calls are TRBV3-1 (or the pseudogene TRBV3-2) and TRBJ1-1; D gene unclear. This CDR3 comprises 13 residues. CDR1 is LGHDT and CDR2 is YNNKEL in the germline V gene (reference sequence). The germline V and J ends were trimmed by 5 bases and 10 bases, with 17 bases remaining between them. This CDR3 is CASSDSRVPGAFF. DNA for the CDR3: TGTGCCAGCAGCGATAGTAGGGTTCCAGGAGCTTTCTTT.

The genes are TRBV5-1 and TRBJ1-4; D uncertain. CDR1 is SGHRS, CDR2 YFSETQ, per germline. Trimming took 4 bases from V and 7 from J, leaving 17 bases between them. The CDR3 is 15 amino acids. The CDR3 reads CASSGEGFEGEKLFF. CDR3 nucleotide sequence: TGCGCCAGCAGCGGGGAAGGGTTTGAGGGTGAAAAACTGTTTTTT.

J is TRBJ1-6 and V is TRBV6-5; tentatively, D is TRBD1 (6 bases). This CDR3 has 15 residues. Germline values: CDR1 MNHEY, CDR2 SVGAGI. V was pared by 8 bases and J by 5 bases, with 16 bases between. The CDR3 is CASCTRGHHNSPLHF. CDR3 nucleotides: TGTGCCAGCTGCACCCGGGGGCACCATAATTCACCCCTCCACTTT.

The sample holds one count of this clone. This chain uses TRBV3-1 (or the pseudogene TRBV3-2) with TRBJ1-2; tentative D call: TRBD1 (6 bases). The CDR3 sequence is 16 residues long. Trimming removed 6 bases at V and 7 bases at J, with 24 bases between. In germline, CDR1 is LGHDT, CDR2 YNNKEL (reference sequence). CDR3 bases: TGTGCCAGCAGACCACTCCCGGGACACGGAGAGGTTGGCTACACCTTC. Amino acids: CASRPLPGHGEVGYTF.

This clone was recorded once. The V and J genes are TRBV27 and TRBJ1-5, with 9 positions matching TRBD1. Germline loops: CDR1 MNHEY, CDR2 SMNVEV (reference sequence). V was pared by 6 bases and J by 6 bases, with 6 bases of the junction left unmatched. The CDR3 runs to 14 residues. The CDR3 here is CASRAQGAAQPQHF. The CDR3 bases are TGTGCCAGCAGAGCACAGGGGGCCGCTCAGCCCCAGCATTTT.

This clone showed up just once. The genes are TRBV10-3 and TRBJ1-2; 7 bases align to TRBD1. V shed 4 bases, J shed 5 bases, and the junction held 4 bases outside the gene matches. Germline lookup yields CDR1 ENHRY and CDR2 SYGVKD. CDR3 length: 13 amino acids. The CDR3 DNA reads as TGTGCCATCAGTGTGGACAGGATATATGGCTACACCTTC. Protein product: CAISVDRIYGYTF.